The 30 T cell receptor beta chains below were found in one sample sequenced in a study of T-cell reconstitution after alpha-beta-depleted transplantation in children. Unique molecular identifiers were used in preparing the TCRbeta library. TCRdb independently ran MiXCR on the PCR reads; one entry per CDR3 protein. The sample shows 500,000 or so distinct CDR3 sequences, about an eighth of them seen only once. Sequences were derived from PBMCs, mostly from graft donor cells, sampled 180 days after TCRalphabeta/CD19-depleted stem cell transplant. The receptors shown here come from a female patient aged 2-9 years who had a stem cell transplant for aplastic anemia, so the T cells may come from the graft donor.

This clonotype appeared a few times. The chain uses TRBV10-1 and TRBJ2-7, with a possible D match to TRBD1 (6 bases). Germline-derived CDR1 and CDR2 are WNHNN and SYGVQD (reference sequence). Between the trimmed V and J ends, which lost 0 bases and 5 bases, there was a span of 14 bases. The CDR3 extends over 15 amino acids. CDR3 amino acids: CASSESGSGVDEQYF. For the CDR3, the DNA is TGCGCCAGCAGTGAGTCAGGGTCAGGGGTGGACGAGCAGTACTTC.

There are a few counts of this clonotype. The gene calls are TRBV9 and TRBJ2-5; 7 bases map to TRBD1. Per germline, CDR1 SGDLS and CDR2 YYNGEE. The CDR3 runs to 12 residues. With V trimmed by 3 bases and J by 4 bases, 0 bases remained unmatched. The CDR3 is CASSGQGETQYF. Here the CDR3 DNA reads TGTGCCAGCAGCGGACAGGGAGAGACCCAGTACTTC.

The chain combines TRBV20-1 with TRBJ2-1; 9 bases align to TRBD2. Trimming cost V 3 bases and J 7 bases; bases outside gene matches: 13. There are 16 residues in the CDR3. Germline values: CDR1 DFQATT, CDR2 SNEGSKA (reference sequence). CDR3 nucleotide sequence: TGCAGTGCTAGGACGCCCGTGGCGGGAGGGCTTAATGAGCAGTTCTTC. Residues: CSARTPVAGGLNEQFF.

This clonotype was observed a few times. V gene TRBV2 combines with J gene TRBJ2-2; no firm D call. The CDR3 is 18 amino acids. Looked up from germline, CDR1 is SNHLY and CDR2 is FYNNEI. The V end lost 2 bases, the J end lost 0 bases, and 16 bases lay between the germline ends. The CDR3 loop is CASSESSYRLANTGELFF. CDR3 DNA sequence: TGTGCCAGCAGTGAAAGCTCATACAGACTCGCGAACACCGGGGAGCTGTTTTTT.

This chain links TRBV11-2 with TRBJ2-2; TRBD1 matches 7 bases. From germline, CDR1 is SGHAT and CDR2 FQNNGV. J lost 4 bases, V lost 5 bases, and 10 bases had no gene match. The CDR3 totals 16 residues. In nucleotides, the CDR3 is TGTGCCAGCAGCCCAACGACAGGGTGGGGCACCGGGGAGCTGTTTTTT. It specifies CASSPTTGWGTGELFF.

This sequence joins TRBV20-1 and TRBJ2-4; 7 bases agree with TRBD2. The CDR3 runs 15 residues. Germline lookup yields CDR1 DFQATT and CDR2 SNEGSKA (reference sequence). V lost 0 bases to trimming and J lost 2 bases; unmatched junction nucleotides: 4. The CDR3 reads CSARDREGSKNIQYF. CDR3 nucleotide sequence: TGCAGTGCTAGAGACAGGGAGGGATCCAAAAACATTCAGTACTTC.

The chain joins TRBV29-1 to TRBJ2-1; D ambiguous. The germline V and J ends were trimmed by 4 bases and 6 bases, with 13 bases remaining between them. The CDR3 consists of 13 residues. Germline V gene sequence: CDR1 SQVTM, CDR2 ANQGSEA. CDR3 region: CSVVYVSFNEQFF. Written as DNA, the CDR3 is TGCAGCGTTGTTTACGTGAGCTTCAATGAGCAGTTCTTC.

V gene TRBV20-1 combines with J gene TRBJ2-7; 10 nucleotides agree with TRBD2. The germline V gene has CDR1 DFQATT and CDR2 SNEGSKA (reference sequence). The CDR3 has 13 residues. V gave up 5 bases and J gave up 2 bases; unmatched junction bases: 3. The DNA of the CDR3 is TGCAGTGCTGGACTAGCGGATACCTACGAGCAGTACTTC. Translated: CSAGLADTYEQYF.

The chain is built from TRBV7-9 and TRBJ2-7; 8 positions agree with TRBD1. In germline, CDR1 is SEHNR, CDR2 FQNEAQ (reference sequence). There are 14 residues in the CDR3. J was trimmed by 7 bases and V by 5 bases; bases with no gene match: 10. The CDR3 region has the DNA TGTGCCAGCAGCCTGACCCTACAGGGGGTGGAGCAGTACTTC. Its protein product is CASSLTLQGVEQYF.

The J gene is TRBJ2-1, the V gene TRBV20-1; 7 bases align to TRBD2. This CDR3 contains 16 residues. Germline V gives CDR1 DFQATT, CDR2 SNEGSKA (reference sequence). V was clipped by 6 bases and J by 5 bases; unmatched bases: 16. CDR3 DNA sequence: TGCAGTGCCACCCACCCGACGAGCGGGATTCACAATGAGCAGTTCTTC. Protein: CSATHPTSGIHNEQFF.

The sample holds many counts of this clonotype. The rearrangement links TRBV5-1 to TRBJ2-7; 7 nucleotides align to TRBD2. V gave up 0 bases and J gave up 6 bases; unmatched junction bases: 3. This CDR3 contains 13 residues. Germline lookup yields CDR1 SGHRS and CDR2 YFSETQ. This CDR3 reads CASSLGGGSEQYF. The CDR3 DNA sequence: TGCGCCAGCAGCTTGGGTGGCGGGAGCGAGCAGTACTTC.

The chain combines TRBV19 with TRBJ2-5, with a possible D match to TRBD1 (5 bases). In germline, CDR1 is LNHDA, CDR2 SQIVND (reference sequence). The CDR3 length is 15 residues. The V and J ends lost 4 bases and 1 base respectively, with 13 bases between them. For the CDR3, the DNA is TGTGCCAGTAGTAACCCGCGGCAGGGCCAAGAGACCCAGTACTTC. Residues: CASSNPRQGQETQYF.

V and J are TRBV7-9 and TRBJ2-5; D call uncertain. V was cut by 1 base and J by 4 bases, with 10 bases left in between. Germline V gives CDR1 SEHNR, CDR2 FQNEAQ (reference sequence). The CDR3 runs 14 residues. The CDR3 region is CASSLVVLGETQYF. The CDR3 nucleotides are TGTGCCAGCAGCTTAGTTGTGTTAGGAGAGACCCAGTACTTC. Supplemented by reference TRBV7-9 and TRBJ2-5, the full variable domain reads DTGVSQNPRHKITKRGQNVTFRCDPISEHNRLYWYRQTLGQGPEFLTYFQNEAQLEKSRLLSDRFSAERPKGSFSTLEIQRTEQGDSAMYLCASSLVVLGETQYFGPGTRLLVL.

The genes are TRBV29-1 and TRBJ1-2; D is undetermined. This CDR3 has 13 residues. The germline CDR1 and CDR2 sequences are SQVTM and ANQGSEA. V dropped 4 bases and J dropped 5 bases, with 14 bases sitting between them. The DNA of the CDR3 is TGCAGCGTTGTAGTGGCGACCGCTTATGGCTACACCTTC. Translation: CSVVVATAYGYTF.

The genes are TRBV7-9 and TRBJ2-7; 7 bases fit TRBD1. V lost 4 bases to trimming and J lost 1 base; unmatched junction nucleotides: 4. Germline V gene data show CDR1 as SEHNR and CDR2 as FQNEAQ (reference sequence). CDR3 size: 14 residues. The CDR3 region has the DNA TGTGCCAGCAGCTCCGGACAGGCGTCCTACGAGCAGTACGTC. This codes for CASSSGQASYEQYV.

V is TRBV27 and J is TRBJ2-6, with a possible D match to TRBD1 (6 bases). This CDR3 is built from 18 residues. The germline CDR1 and CDR2 sequences are MNHEY and SMNVEV (reference sequence). Deletions cut 3 bases from V and 1 base from J, with 16 bases between. CDR3 loop: CASSFLRDILSGANVLTF. The CDR3 DNA sequence: TGTGCCAGCAGTTTCCTCCGGGACATTCTTTCTGGGGCCAACGTCCTGACTTTC. Full variable domain (missing parts from reference TRBV27 and TRBJ2-6): EAQVTQNPRYLITVTGKKLTVTCSQNMNHEYMSWYRQDPGLGLRQIYYSMNVEVTDKGDVPEGYKVSRKEKRNFPLILESPSPNQTSLYFCASSFLRDILSGANVLTFGAGSRLTVL.

This clonotype has a count of ten or more. The J gene is TRBJ1-2, the V gene TRBV10-3; D remains ambiguous. CDR3 length equals 12 residues. V lost 6 bases, J lost 2 bases, and 7 bases lay in between. CDR1 and CDR2 from the germline V gene are ENHRY and SYGVKD. For the CDR3, the DNA is TGTGCCATCAGGGCCGGGAACTATGGCTACACCTTC. This gives the protein CAIRAGNYGYTF.

A remark on this clonotype: This could be a read error, since a much larger clone is one nucleotide away. V and J are TRBV10-3 and TRBJ2-1; D unclear. V lost 3 bases and J lost 8, with 14 bases in between. There are 14 residues in the CDR3. The germline V gene has CDR1 ENHRY and CDR2 SYGVKD. CDR3 protein: CAISDLQGLDEQFF. DNA of the CDR3: TGTGCCATCAGTGATCTGCAAGGGCTTGATGAGCAGTTCTTC.

Many counts were recorded for this clonotype. J is TRBJ2-1 and V is TRBV25-1; 7 bases are a match to TRBD1. J was trimmed by 2 bases and V by 9 bases; bases with no gene match: 10. This CDR3 contains 15 residues. The germline CDR1 and CDR2 sequences are MGHDK and SYGVNS. The CDR3 loop reads CASIPSQGPYNEQFF. The DNA for the CDR3 is TGTGCCAGTATACCCTCACAGGGGCCCTACAATGAGCAGTTCTTC.

The rearrangement links TRBV9 to TRBJ2-2; D gene uncertain. CDR1 is SGDLS and CDR2 is YYNGEE in the germline V gene. Trimming took off 0 bases at V and 14 bases at J, with 11 bases between the two ends. There are 12 residues in the CDR3. CDR3 sequence (DNA): TGTGCCAGCAGCGTAGTTGGAGAGGAACTGTTTTTT. Residues: CASSVVGEELFF.

This rearrangement joins TRBV11-2 to TRBJ2-1; D gene ambiguous. Germline loops: CDR1 SGHAT, CDR2 FQNNGV. The CDR3 spans 14 residues. The V end lost 0 bases, the J end lost 7 bases, and 10 bases lay between the germline ends. This CDR3 reads CASSLDRRPNEQFF. In nucleotides, the CDR3 is TGTGCCAGCAGCTTAGATCGACGGCCTAATGAGCAGTTCTTC.

This sequence joins TRBV12-3 or TRBV12-4 and TRBJ1-1, with a weak D call TRBD1 (6 bases). The V and J ends lost 6 bases and 1 base respectively, with 9 bases between them. The CDR3 is 13 amino acids. CDR3 region: CASRIGGNTEAFF. CDR3 in DNA: TGTGCCAGCAGGATAGGGGGGAACACTGAAGCTTTCTTT.

The chain links TRBV14 to TRBJ2-7; D unresolved. The CDR3 has 14 amino acids. The V end was cut by 1 base, the J end by 6 bases, with 13 bases between. CDR1 and CDR2 (germline): SGHDN, FVKESK. This CDR3 reads CASSQVGRPGEQYV. The CDR3, as DNA: TGTGCCAGCAGCCAAGTTGGCAGGCCGGGCGAGCAGTACGTC.

The genes are TRBV11-3 and TRBJ2-1; 7 nucleotides match TRBD1. Losses at the gene ends were 4 bases for V and 3 bases for J; bases not matched to a gene: 9. The CDR3 is 16 residues long. Germline V gene data show CDR1 as SGHNT and CDR2 as YENEEA. The CDR3 region is CASSSRWDSIYNEQFF. The CDR3 bases are TGTGCCAGCAGCTCCAGGTGGGACAGCATCTACAATGAGCAGTTCTTC.

The V gene is TRBV4-3, the J gene TRBJ2-4; D is tentatively TRBD1 or TRBD2 (7 bases each). The CDR3 consists of 14 residues. V was cut by 4 bases and J by 9 bases, with 16 bases left in between. Germline assignment: CDR1 LGHNA and CDR2 YSLEER. The CDR3 DNA follows: TGCGCCAGCAGCCCCCAGGGGGGGGGAGGCATTCAGTACTTC. This translates into CASSPQGGGGIQYF.

This clonotype was recorded a few times. V is TRBV7-8 and J is TRBJ1-5; possibly TRBD1 for D (5 bases). The V end lost 1 base, the J end lost 7 bases, and 11 bases lay between the germline ends. Germline loops: CDR1 SGHVS, CDR2 FQNEAQ. CDR3 length equals 14 residues. DNA of the CDR3: TGTGCCAGCAGCTTAGATGGGGGAGGACAGCCCCAGCATTTT. Amino acid sequence: CASSLDGGGQPQHF.

This clonotype came up many times. The chain employs TRBV29-1 and TRBJ2-3; the match to TRBD1 covers 8 bases. The junction had 6 bases not matched to a gene; V was cut back by 6 bases and J by 7 bases. From germline, CDR1 is SQVTM and CDR2 ANQGSEA. This CDR3 spans 12 amino acids. CDR3 sequence (DNA): TGCAGCGTGGTGGACAGGGCCCATACGCAGTATTTT. It specifies CSVVDRAHTQYF.

The V call is TRBV21-1, the J call TRBJ2-4; TRBD1, the table's D call, was not compared with the DNA. TRBV21-1 has pseudogene status. CDR3 length: 15 residues. CDR3 nucleotide sequence: TGTGCCAGCAGCAAAGTAGGGGGTAGGAGAAACATTCAGTACTTC. Translation: CASSKVGGRRNIQYF.

The J gene is TRBJ1-2, the V gene TRBV5-1, with D uncertain. This CDR3 contains 12 residues. Germline V CDR1 and CDR2: SGHRS, YFSETQ. Deletions cut 3 bases from V and 8 bases from J, with 11 bases between. Here the CDR3 DNA reads TGCGCCAGCAGCTCTAGGACGGTGGGCTACACCTTC. Amino acids: CASSSRTVGYTF. The whole variable domain, filled in from reference TRBV5-1 and TRBJ1-2, reads KAGVTQTPRYLIKTRGQQVTLSCSPISGHRSVSWYQQTPGQGLQFLFEYFSETQRNKGNFPGRFSGRQFSNSRSEMNVSTLELGDSALYLCASSSRTVGYTFGSGTRLTVV.

The CDR3 DNA is TGTGCCAGCAGTGATCAGGGGGGGGCAGATACGCAGTATTTT. Translating it yields CASSDQGGADTQYF. The J gene is TRBJ2-3, the V gene TRBV2, with D possibly being TRBD1 or TRBD2 (7 bases each). There are 14 residues in the CDR3. Per germline, CDR1 SNHLY and CDR2 FYNNEI. V was shortened by 3 bases and J by 4 bases, with 11 bases between the two germline ends. Full variable domain (remainder filled in from reference TRBV2 and TRBJ2-3): EPEVTQTPSHQVTQMGQEVILRCVPISNHLYFYWYRQILGQKVEFLVSFYNNEISEKSEIFDDQFSVERPDGSNFTLKIRSTKLEDSAMYFCASSDQGGADTQYFGPGTRLTVL.